The entry below gives a single T cell receptor (beta chain) sequence along with its context. The V segment lost 2 bases and the J segment 4 bases; nucleotides outside the gene matches: 6. Germline CDR1 SGHDT, CDR2 YYEEEE. The CDR3 consists of 15 residues. These data are taken from a study of cytomegalovirus exposure and HLA in healthy donors. PCR primers comprised 60 Vbeta and 13 Jbeta primers. Libraries were prepared by immunoSEQ multiplex PCR; TCRdb keeps only in-frame clonotypes and omits some of them. The specimen's table records over 150,000 clones. V and J are TRBV5-6 and TRBJ2-7, with 10 bases fitting TRBD1. The sequence derives from a boy between 10 and 17 years old in good health and CMV-seronegative. The sequenced material came from PBMCs. DNA of the CDR3: TGTGCCAGCAGCTTCGCGGGGACAGGGGATTACGAGCAGTACTTC. Its protein is CASSFAGTGDYEQYF. The variable domain in full, completed from reference TRBV5-6 and TRBJ2-7, reads DAGVTQSPTHLIKTRGQQVTLRCSPKSGHDTVSWYQQALGQGPQFIFQYYEEEERQRGNFPDRFSGHQFPNYSSELNVNALLLGDSALYLCASSFAGTGDYEQYFGPGTRLTVT.